This T cell receptor beta chain was sequenced for a study of blood T cell repertoires in COVID-19. On the study more broadly: T cells, B-cell-depleted T cells, or PBMCs provided the cDNA or gDNA that served as material.

Enrolment of Seattle patients took place during active infection, and they were followed longitudinally. Authors' processing steps: Estimation of nucleated cell counts relied on the amplification of reference gene primers. The assay was immunoSEQ multiplex PCR, and TCRdb's table has in-frame clones only and misses some. That table is the source of V, J and clone size, and D and trimming were worked out from the DNA. The top ten clones hold around 2.1% of a sample with 99,000 or so clones, 88% of them seen once. This TCR derives from a man aged 45-60 years with COVID-19, enrolled during active disease. Sample: peripheral blood.

The CDR3 loop is CASSQQNYGYTF. The CDR3 DNA is TGCGCCAGCAGCCAACAAAACTATGGCTACACCTTC. V and J are TRBV4-3 and TRBJ1-2; D is uncertain. The germline V gene encodes CDR1 LGHNA and CDR2 YSLEER. The CDR3 consists of 12 residues. Trimming pared 2 bases from V and 2 bases from J, leaving 3 bases between.